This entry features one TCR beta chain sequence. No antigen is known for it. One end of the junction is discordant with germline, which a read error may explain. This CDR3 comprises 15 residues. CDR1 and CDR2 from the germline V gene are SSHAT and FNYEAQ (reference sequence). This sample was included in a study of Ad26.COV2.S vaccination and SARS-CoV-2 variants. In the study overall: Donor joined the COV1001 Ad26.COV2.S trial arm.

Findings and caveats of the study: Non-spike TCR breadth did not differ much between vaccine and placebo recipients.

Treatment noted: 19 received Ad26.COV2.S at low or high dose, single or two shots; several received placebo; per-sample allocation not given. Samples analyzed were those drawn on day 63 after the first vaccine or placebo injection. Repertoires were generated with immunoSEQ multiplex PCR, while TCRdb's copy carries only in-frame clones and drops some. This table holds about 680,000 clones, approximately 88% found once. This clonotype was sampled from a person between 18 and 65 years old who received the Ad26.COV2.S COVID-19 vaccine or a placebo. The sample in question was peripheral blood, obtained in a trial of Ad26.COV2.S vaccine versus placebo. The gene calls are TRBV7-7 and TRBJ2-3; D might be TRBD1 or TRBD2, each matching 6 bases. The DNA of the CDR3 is TGTGCTAGCAGCTTAAGCCCGGGGGCCGGGGATACGCAGTATTTT. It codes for CASSLSPGAGDTQYF.